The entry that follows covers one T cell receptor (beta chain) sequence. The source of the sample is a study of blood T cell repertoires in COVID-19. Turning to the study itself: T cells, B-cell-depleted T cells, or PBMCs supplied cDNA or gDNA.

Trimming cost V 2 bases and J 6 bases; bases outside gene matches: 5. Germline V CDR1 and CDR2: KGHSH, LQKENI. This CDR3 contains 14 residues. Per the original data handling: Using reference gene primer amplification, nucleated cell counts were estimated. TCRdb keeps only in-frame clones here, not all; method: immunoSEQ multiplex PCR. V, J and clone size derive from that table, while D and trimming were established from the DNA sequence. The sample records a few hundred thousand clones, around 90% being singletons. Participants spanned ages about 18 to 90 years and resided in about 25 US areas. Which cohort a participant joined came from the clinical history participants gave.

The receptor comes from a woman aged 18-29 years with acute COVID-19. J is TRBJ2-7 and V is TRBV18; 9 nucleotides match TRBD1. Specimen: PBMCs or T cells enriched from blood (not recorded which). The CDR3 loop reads CASSPGTGRSEQYF. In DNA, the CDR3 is TGTGCCAGCTCACCAGGGACAGGGAGAAGCGAGCAGTACTTC.